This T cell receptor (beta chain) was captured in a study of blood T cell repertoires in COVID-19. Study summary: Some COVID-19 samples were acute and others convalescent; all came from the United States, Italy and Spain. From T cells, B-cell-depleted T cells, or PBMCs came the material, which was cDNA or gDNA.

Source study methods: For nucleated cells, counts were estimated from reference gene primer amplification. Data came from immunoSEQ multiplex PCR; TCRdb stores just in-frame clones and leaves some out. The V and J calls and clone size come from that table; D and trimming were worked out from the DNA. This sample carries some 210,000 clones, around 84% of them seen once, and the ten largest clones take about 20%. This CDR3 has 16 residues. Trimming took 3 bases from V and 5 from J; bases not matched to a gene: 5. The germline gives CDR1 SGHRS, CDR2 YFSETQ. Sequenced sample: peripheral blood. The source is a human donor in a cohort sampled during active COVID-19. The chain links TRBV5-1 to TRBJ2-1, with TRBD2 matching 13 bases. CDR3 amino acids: CASSSTSGGAHNEQFF. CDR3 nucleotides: TGCGCCAGCAGCTCCACTAGCGGGGGGGCCCACAATGAGCAGTTCTTC.